A selection of T cell receptor beta chains follows, all from one sample in a study of OX40 agonist ivuxolimab in advanced cancers. TCRdb keeps only in-frame clones here, not all; method: immunoSEQ multiplex PCR. The profile shows about 94,000 clones, around 90% of them singletons. Sequenced here: CD4+ or CD8+ T cells sorted from blood, sampled in a trial of the OX40 agonist ivuxolimab. The receptors derive from an adult with an advanced solid tumor such as melanoma, head and neck, liver or kidney cancer. CDR3s include the opening cysteine and the closing phenylalanine or tryptophan. The D gene is left open where the match is weak. Size tells how often a clone was seen (once, few, many) or the class of an expanded clone, and some rows leave it out.

CDR3 protein | CDR3 DNA | clone size | D gene | J gene | V gene
CASSDGAGGLSEQFF | TGTGCCAGCAGTGATGGAGCGGGGGGGCTCAGTGAGCAGTTCTTC | NA | TRBD2 | TRBJ2-1 | TRBV6-1
CASSLGTGTTNIQYF | TGTGCCAGCAGCTTAGGGACAGGGACAACAAACATTCAGTACTTC | NA | TRBD1 | TRBJ2-4 | TRBV7-2
CASSRHLRTSGWIEQYF | TGTGCCAGCAGCAGGCACCTACGGACTAGCGGGTGGATAGAGCAGTACTTC | NA | TRBD2 | TRBJ2-7 | TRBV5-6
CATGAGTAVNNEQFF | TGTGCCACCGGGGCCGGGACAGCAGTCAACAATGAGCAGTTCTTC | once | TRBD1 | TRBJ2-1 | TRBV15
CASSDDASSGNTIYF | TGTGCCAGCAGCGACGACGCGAGCTCTGGAAACACCATATATTTT | NA | NA | TRBJ1-3 | TRBV5-6
CASSEAFSGGWGYTF | TGTGCCAGCAGTGAAGCCTTTTCAGGGGGCTGGGGCTACACCTTC | NA | TRBD1 | TRBJ1-2 | TRBV6-1
CASSGGPKSGNTIYF | TGCGCCAGCAGCGGGGGACCTAAGTCTGGAAACACCATATATTTT | NA | NA | TRBJ1-3 | TRBV5-1
CASSLALLTGGGTDTQYF | TGTGCCAGCAGCTTGGCCCTTTTGACAGGGGGCGGGACAGATACGCAGTATTTT | once | TRBD1 | TRBJ2-3 | TRBV5-8
CASSLGGGTEAFF | TGTGCCAGCAGCCTTGGGGGGGGGACTGAAGCTTTCTTT | NA | NA | TRBJ1-1 | TRBV27
CASSSWTGGTDQPQHF | TGTGCCAGCAGCTCATGGACAGGGGGCACGGATCAGCCCCAGCATTTT | NA | TRBD1 | TRBJ1-5 | TRBV7-8
CASSLAHRGYGYTF | TGTGCCAGCAGCTTAGCGCACAGGGGTTATGGCTACACCTTC | NA | TRBD1 | TRBJ1-2 | TRBV7-8
CATWTGVINQPQHF | TGTGCCACTTGGACAGGGGTAATCAATCAGCCCCAGCATTTT | NA | TRBD1 | TRBJ1-5 | TRBV15
CASRGSGGAAGTQYF | TGTGCCAGCAGGGGAAGCGGGGGGGCCGCGGGTACGCAGTATTTT | NA | TRBD2 | TRBJ2-3 | TRBV7-2
CASTPNMEISRADTQYF | TGTGCCAGCACCCCGAACATGGAGATTTCCCGCGCAGATACGCAGTATTTT | NA | NA | TRBJ2-3 | TRBV11-2
CASSLSVREQYF | TGTGCCAGCAGCTTAAGTGTACGCGAGCAGTACTTC | NA | NA | TRBJ2-7 | TRBV11-3
CASSPAGEGARNAEQYF | TGCGCCAGCAGCCCGGCAGGGGAGGGGGCCAGAAATGCCGAGCAGTACTTC | NA | NA | TRBJ2-7 | TRBV5-1
CASSLKFWGGEEETQYF | TGTGCCAGCAGCTTAAAATTCTGGGGGGGCGAGGAAGAGACCCAGTACTTC | NA | NA | TRBJ2-5 | TRBV7-8
CASSLSYGEQFF | TGTGCCAGCAGCTTGAGTTACGGGGAGCAGTTCTTC | NA | NA | TRBJ2-1 | TRBV5-6
CASSLPARQETQYF | TGCGCCAGCAGCTTGCCTGCACGCCAAGAGACCCAGTACTTC | NA | NA | TRBJ2-5 | TRBV5-1
CASRETDHSGNTIYF | TGTGCCAGCAGGGAGACGGACCACTCTGGAAACACCATATATTTT | NA | NA | TRBJ1-3 | TRBV6-5
CASTPGGNPGYTF | TGTGCCAGCACCCCAGGAGGGAATCCTGGCTACACCTTC | once | NA | TRBJ1-2 | TRBV6-5
CASSARDRPSTDTQYF | TGTGCCAGCAGCGCCCGCGACAGGCCATCCACAGATACGCAGTATTTT | few | NA | TRBJ2-3 | TRBV7-2
CASSVDLAGSQETQYF | TGTGCCAGCAGCGTAGATCTAGCGGGGAGTCAAGAGACCCAGTACTTC | NA | TRBD2 | TRBJ2-5 | TRBV9
CASSPSTGVNTEAFF | TGCGCCAGCAGCCCTTCCACAGGGGTGAACACTGAAGCTTTCTTT | NA | TRBD1 | TRBJ1-1 | TRBV4-3
CASSFTSGANVLTF | TGTGCCAGCAGCTTTACTTCTGGGGCCAACGTCCTGACTTTC | NA | NA | TRBJ2-6 | TRBV7-2
CASSSETGVSSYNSPLHF | TGTGCCAGCAGCTCAGAGACAGGAGTGAGCTCCTATAATTCACCCCTCCACTTT | NA | NA | TRBJ1-6 | TRBV11-1
CAWSVGANNSPLHF | TGTGCCTGGAGTGTAGGGGCCAATAATTCACCCCTCCACTTT | NA | NA | TRBJ1-6 | TRBV30
CSFRTGDYGYTF | TGCAGCTTCCGGACAGGGGACTATGGCTACACCTTC | NA | TRBD1 | TRBJ1-2 | TRBV29-1
CASSRISGDRGSDGYTF | TGTGCCAGCAGTCGAATCTCCGGCGACAGGGGGTCGGATGGCTACACCTTC | once | TRBD1 | TRBJ1-2 | TRBV7-9
CASSSQGGEKLFF | TGTGCCAGCAGCTCCCAGGGTGGGGAAAAACTGTTTTTT | NA | NA | TRBJ1-4 | TRBV7-9
CASSLAWTNQETQYF | TGTGCCAGCAGCTTAGCCTGGACTAACCAAGAGACCCAGTACTTC | once | NA | TRBJ2-5 | TRBV11-2
CASSHTSKYGYTF | TGTGCCAGCAGCCACACTTCTAAATATGGCTACACCTTC | NA | NA | TRBJ1-2 | TRBV25-1
CSAPGQNTGELFF | TGCAGCGCCCCGGGACAGAACACCGGGGAGCTGTTTTTT | NA | NA | TRBJ2-2 | TRBV29-1
CASSGPRTSQETQYF | TGTGCCAGCAGTGGCCCAAGGACCTCCCAAGAGACCCAGTACTTC | few | NA | TRBJ2-5 | TRBV2
CASSLELPFSKKNYGYTF | TGTGCCAGCAGCTTGGAACTTCCCTTTTCTAAAAAGAACTATGGCTACACCTTC | NA | NA | TRBJ1-2 | TRBV5-6
CASSFPRDNQETQYF | TGCGCCAGCAGCTTCCCCCGGGACAACCAAGAGACCCAGTACTTC | few | NA | TRBJ2-5 | TRBV5-1
CASKFDRAYEQYF | TGTGCCAGCAAGTTCGACAGGGCCTACGAGCAGTACTTC | NA | TRBD1 | TRBJ2-7 | TRBV5-4
CASSIVKGDNYGYTF | TGTGCCAGTAGTATAGTTAAGGGGGATAACTATGGCTACACCTTC | NA | NA | TRBJ1-2 | TRBV19
CASSQTTGALATNEKLFF | TGTGCCAGTAGTCAAACCACAGGGGCGCTTGCAACTAATGAAAAACTGTTTTTT | NA | TRBD1 | TRBJ1-4 | TRBV19
CASSVGDRDYIQYF | TGTGCCAGCAGCGTAGGGGACAGGGATTACATTCAGTACTTC | NA | TRBD1 | TRBJ2-4 | TRBV9
CASSPLTGPTGELFF | TGTGCCAGCAGCCCTCTGACAGGGCCCACCGGGGAGCTGTTTTTT | NA | TRBD1 | TRBJ2-2 | TRBV7-9
CASSEYLGPYEQYF | TGTGCCAGCAGTGAATATCTGGGACCCTACGAGCAGTACTTC | NA | NA | TRBJ2-7 | TRBV25-1
CASSLYLSSYQPQHF | TGTGCCAGCAGCTTATACCTTAGCAGTTATCAGCCCCAGCATTTT | NA | NA | TRBJ1-5 | TRBV5-8
CASSRVLGTKYGYTF | TGTGCCAGCAGCCGAGTCCTCGGGACAAAATATGGCTACACCTTC | NA | NA | TRBJ1-2 | TRBV5-8
CASSPGTGPNIQYF | TGTGCCAGCTCACCTGGGACAGGCCCCAACATTCAGTACTTC | NA | TRBD1 | TRBJ2-4 | TRBV18
CASSLAEREETQYF | TGTGCCAGCAGCTTGGCGGAAAGAGAAGAGACCCAGTACTTC | NA | NA | TRBJ2-5 | TRBV5-4
CASSIQTGGKETQYF | TGTGCCAGTAGTATACAGACAGGGGGGAAAGAGACCCAGTACTTC | NA | TRBD1 | TRBJ2-5 | TRBV19
CASSPSGAAEDKNSPLHF | TGCGCCAGCAGCCCGAGTGGGGCAGCAGAGGATAAAAATTCACCCCTCCACTTT | NA | NA | TRBJ1-6 | TRBV5-1
CASSLAGTGNTIYF | TGTGCCAGCAGTTTAGCCGGGACGGGAAACACCATATATTTT | NA | NA | TRBJ1-3 | TRBV27
CASSLQTDNEKLFF | TGTGCCAGCAGTTTACAAACAGATAATGAAAAACTGTTTTTT | once | NA | TRBJ1-4 | TRBV27
CASSHGGTQYF | TGTGCCAGCAGTCACGGGGGGACCCAGTACTTC | NA | NA | TRBJ2-5 | TRBV27
CSAGRGMNTEAFF | TGCAGCGCTGGACGGGGAATGAACACTGAAGCTTTCTTT | few | NA | TRBJ1-1 | TRBV29-1
CASSEVAGFLHEQYF | TGTGCCAGCAGTGAAGTGGCAGGGTTTTTACACGAGCAGTACTTC | NA | NA | TRBJ2-7 | TRBV25-1